Following are 14 T cell receptor beta chains from one sample sequenced in a study of T cells after posttransplantation cyclophosphamide. The table came from immunoSEQ multiplex PCR; TCRdb's copy has only in-frame clones and leaves some out. The data hold 25,000 to 35,000 clones, with approximately 90% observed a single time. The specimen was PBMCs. Every receptor here comes from a man aged 50-60 years.

The chain recombines TRBV5-1 with TRBJ1-4; tentatively, D is TRBD1 (6 bases). The CDR3 runs 15 residues. V shed 6 bases and J shed 2 bases, with 14 bases lying between them. Germline V gene sequence: CDR1 SGHRS, CDR2 YFSETQ. The CDR3 DNA reads TGCGCCAGCACCTCATCAGGGGTGACTAATGAAAAACTGTTTTTT. Its protein product is CASTSSGVTNEKLFF.

The chain couples TRBV27 to TRBJ2-3, with D uncertain. There are 12 residues in the CDR3. Germline loops: CDR1 MNHEY, CDR2 SMNVEV (reference sequence). Trimming left V 2 bases short and J 4 bases short, with 4 bases between. CDR3 amino acids: CASSLGPDTQYF. The CDR3 DNA reads TGTGCCAGCAGTTTAGGGCCAGATACGCAGTATTTT.

The chain employs TRBV5-1 and TRBJ1-1; 10 bases are a match to TRBD1. Trimming removed 4 bases from V and 3 bases from J; junction bases left unmatched: 3. CDR3 length: 14 residues. Germline CDR1 reads SGHRS; CDR2 reads YFSETQ. For the CDR3, the DNA is TGCGCCAGCAGCCAAGGACAGGGGGACACTGAAGCTTTCTTT. The encoded protein is CASSQGQGDTEAFF.

The chain uses TRBV11-3 and TRBJ2-1; the match to TRBD2 covers 11 bases. The CDR3 is 15 residues long. CDR1 is SGHNT and CDR2 is YENEEA in the germline V gene. The V and J ends lost 5 bases and 8 bases, in that order; junction bases with no gene match: 8. The CDR3 loop reads CASSQLSGGAYEQFF. CDR3 nucleotides: TGTGCCAGCAGCCAACTTAGCGGGGGGGCGTATGAGCAGTTCTTC.

The chain uses TRBV5-1 and TRBJ2-1, with TRBD1 matching over 7 bases. The CDR3 is 14 amino acids. Trimming removed 5 bases from V and 5 bases from J; junction bases left unmatched: 7. The germline CDR1 and CDR2 sequences are SGHRS and YFSETQ. In DNA, the CDR3 is TGCGCCAGCAGTCAAATGGGGACAGACAATGAGCAGTTCTTC. Translated: CASSQMGTDNEQFF. Together with reference TRBV5-1 and TRBJ2-1, the CDR3 gives the full variable domain: KAGVTQTPRYLIKTRGQQVTLSCSPISGHRSVSWYQQTPGQGLQFLFEYFSETQRNKGNFPGRFSGRQFSNSRSEMNVSTLELGDSALYLCASSQMGTDNEQFFGPGTRLTVL.

This chain links TRBV5-1 with TRBJ1-2; D uncertain. Germline V lookup: CDR1 SGHRS, CDR2 YFSETQ. V lost 0 bases and J lost 7, with 13 bases in between. CDR3 length: 14 amino acids. CDR3 sequence: CASSLAPGGSGYTF. CDR3 DNA sequence: TGCGCCAGCAGCTTGGCGCCGGGAGGGAGTGGCTACACCTTC. Together with reference TRBV5-1 and TRBJ1-2, the CDR3 gives the full variable domain: KAGVTQTPRYLIKTRGQQVTLSCSPISGHRSVSWYQQTPGQGLQFLFEYFSETQRNKGNFPGRFSGRQFSNSRSEMNVSTLELGDSALYLCASSLAPGGSGYTFGSGTRLTVV.

The chain employs TRBV7-9 and TRBJ1-2; 11 bases line up with TRBD1. The CDR3 length is 16 residues. The V segment lost 2 bases and the J segment 7 bases; nucleotides outside the gene matches: 9. Looked up from germline, CDR1 is SEHNR and CDR2 is FQNEAQ (reference sequence). The CDR3 here is CASSLSGGQGVVGYTF. For the CDR3, the DNA is TGTGCCAGCAGCTTAAGTGGGGGACAGGGGGTTGTTGGCTACACCTTC.

This chain links TRBV25-1 with TRBJ2-5; a weak D match, TRBD2 (6 bases). CDR3 length: 15 residues. V lost 7 bases and J lost 2, with 17 bases in between. CDR1 and CDR2 (germline): MGHDK, SYGVNS. The CDR3 is CASKNTGLPQETQYF. In nucleotides, the CDR3 is TGTGCCAGCAAGAACACGGGACTTCCACAAGAGACCCAGTACTTC.

The chain recombines TRBV7-3 with TRBJ1-6; D is unresolved. This CDR3 contains 15 residues. V was pared by 1 base and J by 5 bases, with 9 bases between. Germline-derived CDR1 and CDR2 are SGHTA and FQGTGA. The CDR3 coding sequence is TGTGCCAGCAGCTTAAGCGGGAACGATAATTCACCCCTCCACTTT. As protein: CASSLSGNDNSPLHF.

The chain combines TRBV5-1 with TRBJ2-5; 8 nucleotides align to TRBD2. CDR3 length equals 18 residues. V shed 4 bases and J 2 bases; nucleotides not matched to a gene: 16. Germline V gene lookup returns CDR1 SGHRS and CDR2 YFSETQ. Written as DNA, the CDR3 is TGCGCCAGCAGCCGCCCTGGGGGGGTAAAGCGGGAGCAAGAGACCCAGTACTTC. Translation: CASSRPGGVKREQETQYF.

The V and J genes are TRBV9 and TRBJ2-3, with a possible D match to TRBD2 (5 bases). This CDR3 is 16 amino acids long. CDR1 and CDR2 (germline): SGDLS, YYNGEE. Trimming removed 0 bases from V and 6 bases from J, with 17 bases in between. Here the CDR3 reads CASSVGERTLGDTQYF. The CDR3 region has the DNA TGTGCCAGCAGCGTAGGGGAGAGGACCTTGGGGGATACGCAGTATTTT. Full variable domain (remainder filled in from reference TRBV9 and TRBJ2-3): DSGVTQTPKHLITATGQRVTLRCSPRSGDLSVYWYQQSLDQGLQFLIQYYNGEERAKGNILERFSAQQFPDLHSELNLSSLELGDSALYFCASSVGERTLGDTQYFGPGTRLTVL.

This clone has just one count. The V gene is TRBV11-3, the J gene TRBJ1-4; no definite D call. The CDR3 sequence is 16 residues long. V lost 5 bases and J lost 7, with 20 bases in between. Per germline, CDR1 SGHNT and CDR2 YENEEA. The CDR3 sequence is CASSHPEGLFGEKLFF. The CDR3 DNA reads TGTGCCAGCAGCCACCCCGAAGGACTTTTTGGTGAAAAACTGTTTTTT.

In this sample, this clone turned up a few times. V is TRBV4-1 and J is TRBJ2-7; tentative D call: TRBD1 (5 bases). The CDR3 runs to 14 residues. Trimming removed 1 base at V and 7 bases at J, with 14 bases between. The germline V gene encodes CDR1 MGHRA and CDR2 YSYEKL. The CDR3 nucleotides are TGCGCCAGCAGCCAAGGGGTAAGGGGCAAAGAGCAGTACTTC. This encodes CASSQGVRGKEQYF.

The genes are TRBV9 and TRBJ2-5, with D perhaps matching TRBD2 (5 bases). This CDR3 is built from 15 residues. Germline lookup yields CDR1 SGDLS and CDR2 YYNGEE. V was trimmed by 5 bases and J by 2 bases, leaving 16 bases between them. The CDR3: CASSPLGGPQETQYF. The CDR3, as DNA: TGTGCCAGCAGTCCTTTAGGAGGCCCTCAAGAGACCCAGTACTTC.